Listed below are T cell receptor beta chains from one sample, sequenced in a study of blood T cells in healthy people across ages. TCRdb re-called the 5' RACE reads through MiXCR, storing one row per CDR3 protein. The data contain hundreds of thousands of distinct CDR3 sequences, approximately 30% of them singletons. Sequenced sample: blood. The receptors here all came from a woman at least 80 years old in good health. CDR3s include the opening cysteine and the closing phenylalanine or tryptophan. A D gene is named only where the DNA matches it firmly. Some rows have no size entry. The others give once, few or many, or a class for an expanded clone.

CDR3 protein: CASSLGAAKNTEAFF
CDR3 DNA: TGTGCCAGCAGCTTGGGGGCCGCAAAGAACACTGAAGCTTTCTTT
clone size: many
D gene: -
CDR3 length: 15
V gene: TRBV7-6
J gene: TRBJ1-1

CDR3 protein: CASSPLSGGGNNEQFF
CDR3 DNA: TGCGCCAGCAGCCCTCTTAGCGGGGGTGGAAACAATGAGCAGTTCTTC
clone size: many
D gene: TRBD2
CDR3 length: 16
V gene: TRBV5-1
J gene: TRBJ2-1

CDR3 protein: CASSIVGQEGTQYF
CDR3 DNA: TGTGCCAGTAGTATAGTTGGCCAGGAAGGGACCCAGTACTTC
clone size: -
D gene: -
CDR3 length: 14
V gene: TRBV19
J gene: TRBJ2-5

CDR3 protein: CASSLTVKNEQYF
CDR3 DNA: TGCGCCAGCAGCTTGACAGTAAAGAACGAGCAGTACTTC
clone size: -
D gene: -
CDR3 length: 13
V gene: TRBV5-1
J gene: TRBJ2-7

CDR3 protein: CSALPLADSYNEQFF
CDR3 DNA: TGCAGTGCTTTACCCCTAGCGGATTCCTACAATGAGCAGTTCTTC
clone size: -
D gene: TRBD2
CDR3 length: 15
V gene: TRBV20-1
J gene: TRBJ2-1

CDR3 protein: CASSHGDLDNEQFF
CDR3 DNA: TGTGCCAGCAGCCACGGGGATTTAGACAATGAGCAGTTCTTC
clone size: many
D gene: -
CDR3 length: 14
V gene: TRBV4-2
J gene: TRBJ2-1

CDR3 protein: CASSAAVAGSEQYF
CDR3 DNA: TGTGCCAGCAGTGCCGCGGTAGCGGGGTCTGAGCAGTACTTC
clone size: -
D gene: TRBD2
CDR3 length: 14
V gene: TRBV12-3/TRBV12-4
J gene: TRBJ2-7

CDR3 protein: CANSMEVAVGTEAFF
CDR3 DNA: TGCGCCAACAGCATGGAAGTAGCAGTGGGGACTGAAGCTTTCTTT
clone size: -
D gene: -
CDR3 length: 15
V gene: TRBV5-1
J gene: TRBJ1-1

CDR3 protein: CATSRRDRGPGNEQFF
CDR3 DNA: TGTGCCACCAGCAGACGAGACAGGGGGCCGGGCAATGAGCAGTTCTTC
clone size: many
D gene: TRBD1
CDR3 length: 16
V gene: TRBV15
J gene: TRBJ2-1

CDR3 protein: CASSLAEGRQTQYF
CDR3 DNA: TGCGCCAGCAGCTTGGCCGAGGGTAGGCAGACCCAGTACTTC
clone size: -
D gene: -
CDR3 length: 14
V gene: TRBV5-1
J gene: TRBJ2-5

CDR3 protein: CSARDYRGYKNIQYF
CDR3 DNA: TGCAGTGCTAGAGATTATAGGGGATACAAAAACATTCAGTACTTC
clone size: few
D gene: -
CDR3 length: 15
V gene: TRBV20-1
J gene: TRBJ2-4

CDR3 protein: CASSQGRVNTEAFF
CDR3 DNA: TGCGCCAGCAGCCAGGGGCGAGTGAACACTGAAGCTTTCTTT
clone size: many
D gene: -
CDR3 length: 14
V gene: TRBV3-1
J gene: TRBJ1-1

CDR3 protein: CSASRGNVYQETQYF
CDR3 DNA: TGCAGTGCTAGCCGAGGGAATGTGTACCAAGAGACCCAGTACTTC
clone size: many
D gene: -
CDR3 length: 15
V gene: TRBV20-1
J gene: TRBJ2-5

CDR3 protein: CSARPRDGFFDGYTF
CDR3 DNA: TGCAGTGCTAGACCACGGGACGGATTTTTTGATGGCTACACCTTC
clone size: -
D gene: -
CDR3 length: 15
V gene: TRBV20-1
J gene: TRBJ1-2

CDR3 protein: CASNPPSNTGELFF
CDR3 DNA: TGTGCCAGCAACCCCCCTTCGAACACCGGGGAGCTGTTTTTT
clone size: once
D gene: -
CDR3 length: 14
V gene: TRBV7-9
J gene: TRBJ2-2

CDR3 protein: CASSVRGSLHNEQFF
CDR3 DNA: TGTGCCAGCAGTGTGCGGGGGTCACTTCACAATGAGCAGTTCTTC
clone size: many
D gene: TRBD2
CDR3 length: 15
V gene: TRBV2
J gene: TRBJ2-1

CDR3 protein: CSAIPKLSGSQNEQFF
CDR3 DNA: TGCAGTGCTATCCCGAAGCTCAGCGGGAGCCAAAATGAGCAGTTCTTC
clone size: -
D gene: TRBD2
CDR3 length: 16
V gene: TRBV20-1
J gene: TRBJ2-1

CDR3 protein: CAWRRWRDTEAFF
CDR3 DNA: TGTGCCTGGCGGCGCTGGAGGGACACTGAAGCTTTCTTT
clone size: -
D gene: -
CDR3 length: 13
V gene: TRBV30
J gene: TRBJ1-1

CDR3 protein: CASSRSDPNEQFF
CDR3 DNA: TGTGCCAGCAGCCGCAGCGATCCCAATGAGCAGTTCTTC
clone size: -
D gene: -
CDR3 length: 13
V gene: TRBV7-3
J gene: TRBJ2-1

CDR3 protein: CASSPSRGGAWETQYF
CDR3 DNA: TGTGCCAGCAGCCCCAGTCGCGGGGGGGCGTGGGAGACCCAGTACTTC
clone size: -
D gene: TRBD2
CDR3 length: 16
V gene: TRBV6-2/TRBV6-3
J gene: TRBJ2-5

CDR3 protein: CASSLSLRDGYTF
CDR3 DNA: TGCGCCAGCAGCTTGAGTCTCCGTGATGGCTACACCTTC
clone size: few
D gene: -
CDR3 length: 13
V gene: TRBV5-1
J gene: TRBJ1-2

CDR3 protein: CASSPLLTSYEQYF
CDR3 DNA: TGTGCCAGCAGCCCCCTACTTACGTCCTACGAGCAGTACTTC
clone size: many
D gene: -
CDR3 length: 14
V gene: TRBV7-8
J gene: TRBJ2-7

CDR3 protein: CASSLERLAGVEQFF
CDR3 DNA: TGCGCCAGCAGCTTGGAGCGACTAGCGGGGGTTGAGCAGTTCTTC
clone size: -
D gene: TRBD2
CDR3 length: 15
V gene: TRBV5-1
J gene: TRBJ2-1

CDR3 protein: CASSEGTSGGDTQYF
CDR3 DNA: TGTGCCAGCAGCGAAGGGACTAGCGGGGGTGATACGCAGTATTTT
clone size: many
D gene: TRBD2
CDR3 length: 15
V gene: TRBV6-6
J gene: TRBJ2-3

CDR3 protein: CSARTDYYEQYF
CDR3 DNA: TGCAGCGCACGGACAGATTACTACGAGCAGTACTTC
clone size: -
D gene: -
CDR3 length: 12
V gene: TRBV29-1
J gene: TRBJ2-7

CDR3 protein: CASSLPPSGILAKNIQYF
CDR3 DNA: TGTGCCAGCAGCTTACCTCCTAGCGGGATACTAGCCAAAAACATTCAGTACTTC
clone size: -
D gene: TRBD2
CDR3 length: 18
V gene: TRBV7-2
J gene: TRBJ2-4

CDR3 protein: CASSVEGSGTQYF
CDR3 DNA: TGTGCCAGCAGCGTAGAAGGGTCCGGGACCCAGTACTTC
clone size: -
D gene: -
CDR3 length: 13
V gene: TRBV9
J gene: TRBJ2-5

CDR3 protein: CATLTQGNTGELFF
CDR3 DNA: TGTGCCACCCTCACTCAAGGGAACACCGGGGAGCTGTTTTTT
clone size: many
D gene: -
CDR3 length: 14
V gene: TRBV7-8
J gene: TRBJ2-2

CDR3 protein: CASSLGQGAGTQYF
CDR3 DNA: TGTGCCAGCAGCTTGGGACAGGGGGCCGGGACCCAGTACTTC
clone size: -
D gene: TRBD1
CDR3 length: 14
V gene: TRBV7-2
J gene: TRBJ2-5

CDR3 protein: CSARVLQGSDSPLHF
CDR3 DNA: TGCAGTGCTAGGGTTCTACAGGGTTCGGATTCACCCCTCCACTTT
clone size: many
D gene: -
CDR3 length: 15
V gene: TRBV20-1
J gene: TRBJ1-6

CDR3 protein: CASSSYRDTNTGELFF
CDR3 DNA: TGTGCCAGCAGCTCCTACCGGGACACGAACACCGGGGAGCTGTTTTTT
clone size: -
D gene: -
CDR3 length: 16
V gene: TRBV5-6
J gene: TRBJ2-2

CDR3 protein: CASSLEVAGSSTDTQYF
CDR3 DNA: TGTGCCAGCAGCTTAGAAGTCGCGGGGTCTAGCACAGATACGCAGTATTTT
clone size: many
D gene: -
CDR3 length: 17
V gene: TRBV7-6
J gene: TRBJ2-3

CDR3 protein: CASSSLIAGGKQFF
CDR3 DNA: TGTGCCAGCAGTTCCCTGATAGCGGGGGGGAAGCAGTTCTTC
clone size: many
D gene: TRBD2
CDR3 length: 14
V gene: TRBV28
J gene: TRBJ2-1

CDR3 protein: CATSDRTGDNYGYTF
CDR3 DNA: TGTGCCACCAGTGACCGGACAGGAGATAACTATGGCTACACCTTC
clone size: many
D gene: TRBD1
CDR3 length: 15
V gene: TRBV24-1
J gene: TRBJ1-2

CDR3 protein: CASSFGINSPLHF
CDR3 DNA: TGTGCCAGCAGTTTCGGTATTAATTCACCCCTCCACTTT
clone size: -
D gene: -
CDR3 length: 13
V gene: TRBV27
J gene: TRBJ1-6

CDR3 protein: CSARETGTGENIQYF
CDR3 DNA: TGCAGTGCTAGAGAAACGGGGACAGGGGAAAACATTCAGTACTTC
clone size: many
D gene: TRBD1
CDR3 length: 15
V gene: TRBV20-1
J gene: TRBJ2-4

CDR3 protein: CSVTGGNYGYTF
CDR3 DNA: TGCAGCGTGACAGGGGGAAACTATGGCTACACCTTC
clone size: many
D gene: TRBD1
CDR3 length: 12
V gene: TRBV29-1
J gene: TRBJ1-2

CDR3 protein: CASGTGTPKVGTQYF
CDR3 DNA: TGTGCCAGCGGAACCGGGACCCCTAAGGTCGGTACGCAGTATTTT
clone size: many
D gene: -
CDR3 length: 15
V gene: TRBV6-1
J gene: TRBJ2-3

CDR3 protein: CASSPGTSGSETQYF
CDR3 DNA: TGTGCCAGCAGCCCCGGGACTAGCGGGTCAGAGACCCAGTACTTC
clone size: many
D gene: TRBD2
CDR3 length: 15
V gene: TRBV12-3/TRBV12-4
J gene: TRBJ2-5